The sample holds many counts of the clone carrying this T cell receptor beta chain. This entry is derived from a study of neurological immune-mediated disorders. The cDNA was synthesized by 5'RACE incorporating 10-nucleotide random UMIs. TCRdb redid the calling of the 5' RACE reads with MiXCR, one entry per CDR3 protein. The table records roughly 60,000 distinct CDR3 sequences, roughly 9.8% of them present only once. Time point in this sample: longitudinal time-point 2. Trimming took 1 base from V and 6 from J, leaving 13 bases between them. CDR3 length: 14 amino acids. Germline loops: CDR1 SGHRS, CDR2 YFSETQ.

The chain carries TRBV5-1 and TRBJ1-2; tentative D call: TRBD1 (6 bases). Sequencing input: PBMCs. This sequence originates from a man under 40 in good health. CDR3 loop: CASSLKGEGNGYTF. The CDR3, as DNA: TGCGCCAGCAGCTTGAAGGGGGAGGGGAATGGCTACACCTTC.